Listed below are T cell receptor beta chains from one sample, sequenced in a study of T cells after posttransplantation cyclophosphamide. Method: immunoSEQ multiplex PCR; TCRdb's copy keeps in-frame clones and lacks some. The table lists 20,000 to 25,000 clones, under 85% of them singletons. Sequencing was carried out using memory CD4+ T cells sorted from PBMCs. These receptors were taken from a woman aged 60 to 75 in good health, CMV-negative, and a related stem cell transplant donor. Both conserved end residues are part of each CDR3. Fields, in order: V gene, J gene, clone size, D gene, CDR3 protein, CDR3 DNA. D genes are given only for firm matches. Not all rows give a size; the values are once, few, many and, for expanded clones, a class.

v_gene: TRBV2; j_gene: TRBJ2-2; abundance: -; d_gene: -; CDR3aa: CASRTVNTGELFF; CDR3nt: TGTGCCAGCAGGACAGTGAACACCGGGGAGCTGTTTTTT
v_gene: TRBV27; j_gene: TRBJ1-4; abundance: -; d_gene: TRBD1; CDR3aa: CASSPDLRGRIEKLFF; CDR3nt: TGTGCCAGCAGCCCGGACTTAAGGGGGCGGATTGAAAAACTGTTTTTT
v_gene: TRBV5-8; j_gene: TRBJ2-1; abundance: -; d_gene: TRBD2; CDR3aa: CASSLGLAGGNEQFF; CDR3nt: TGTGCCAGCAGCTTGGGACTAGCGGGGGGTAATGAGCAGTTCTTC
v_gene: TRBV5-4; j_gene: TRBJ2-7; abundance: -; d_gene: TRBD1; CDR3aa: CASSFWDSPAAQYF; CDR3nt: TGTGCCAGCAGCTTTTGGGACAGTCCAGCCGCGCAGTACTTC
v_gene: TRBV7-9; j_gene: TRBJ1-4; abundance: -; d_gene: -; CDR3aa: CASSSRASVWGGEKLFF; CDR3nt: TGTGCCAGCAGCTCCCGGGCCTCGGTCTGGGGGGGTGAAAAACTGTTTTTT
v_gene: TRBV29-1; j_gene: TRBJ2-3; abundance: -; d_gene: -; CDR3aa: CSAQVESQYF; CDR3nt: TGCAGCGCCCAGGTAGAGTCGCAGTATTTT
v_gene: TRBV6-5; j_gene: TRBJ1-3; abundance: -; d_gene: -; CDR3aa: CASSRVGGNTIYF; CDR3nt: TGTGCCAGCAGCCGAGTCGGGGGAAACACCATATATTTT
v_gene: TRBV6-5; j_gene: TRBJ1-2; abundance: -; d_gene: -; CDR3aa: CASSIQGYGYTF; CDR3nt: TGTGCCAGCAGCATACAGGGATATGGCTACACCTTC
v_gene: TRBV5-1; j_gene: TRBJ2-7; abundance: -; d_gene: TRBD1; CDR3aa: CASSFGTGTYEQYF; CDR3nt: TGCGCCAGCAGCTTCGGGACAGGGACCTACGAGCAGTACTTC
v_gene: TRBV19; j_gene: TRBJ2-3; abundance: -; d_gene: TRBD2; CDR3aa: CASSSQAGSSTDTQYF; CDR3nt: TGTGCCAGTAGTTCCCAAGCGGGGTCTAGCACAGATACGCAGTATTTT
v_gene: TRBV18; j_gene: TRBJ2-1; abundance: -; d_gene: TRBD2; CDR3aa: CASSPRKRTGGGNEQFF; CDR3nt: TGTGCCAGCTCACCACGAAAAAGGACGGGGGGGGGCAATGAGCAGTTCTTC
v_gene: TRBV7-9; j_gene: TRBJ2-7; abundance: few; d_gene: -; CDR3aa: CASSSWGRTGEQYF; CDR3nt: TGTGCCAGCAGCTCCTGGGGCCGCACGGGCGAGCAGTACTTC
v_gene: TRBV7-2; j_gene: TRBJ1-1; abundance: -; d_gene: -; CDR3aa: CASSPRGGARTEAFF; CDR3nt: TGTGCCAGCAGCCCACGGGGGGGGGCGCGCACTGAAGCTTTCTTT
v_gene: TRBV28; j_gene: TRBJ1-2; abundance: -; d_gene: -; CDR3aa: CASSSGINYGYTF; CDR3nt: TGTGCCAGCAGTTCGGGGATTAACTATGGCTACACCTTC
v_gene: TRBV5-1; j_gene: TRBJ1-3; abundance: -; d_gene: -; CDR3aa: CASSLGTDSGNTIYF; CDR3nt: TGCGCCAGCAGCTTGGGGACAGACTCTGGAAACACCATATATTTT
v_gene: TRBV7-9; j_gene: TRBJ1-4; abundance: -; d_gene: -; CDR3aa: CASSREQRSNEKLFF; CDR3nt: TGTGCCAGCAGCCGCGAACAGAGATCAAATGAAAAACTGTTTTTT
v_gene: TRBV20-1; j_gene: TRBJ1-1; abundance: -; d_gene: -; CDR3aa: CSASGARGAFF; CDR3nt: TGCAGTGCGTCAGGGGCCCGTGGAGCTTTCTTT
v_gene: TRBV7-2; j_gene: TRBJ1-1; abundance: -; d_gene: -; CDR3aa: CASSLVTVRGGNTEAFF; CDR3nt: TGTGCCAGCAGCTTAGTGACGGTAAGGGGTGGCAACACTGAAGCTTTCTTT
v_gene: TRBV27; j_gene: TRBJ1-2; abundance: -; d_gene: -; CDR3aa: CASASLGGGSANYGYTF; CDR3nt: TGTGCCAGCGCCTCACTGGGGGGGGGATCAGCTAACTATGGCTACACCTTC
v_gene: TRBV9; j_gene: TRBJ2-5; abundance: -; d_gene: -; CDR3aa: CASSSGSEETQYF; CDR3nt: TGTGCCAGCAGCTCCGGGTCAGAAGAGACCCAGTACTTC
v_gene: TRBV4-1; j_gene: TRBJ2-1; abundance: -; d_gene: -; CDR3aa: CASSRRGGASYNEQFF; CDR3nt: TGCGCCAGCAGCCGCCGGGGCGGGGCCTCCTACAATGAGCAGTTCTTC
v_gene: TRBV5-4; j_gene: TRBJ1-5; abundance: -; d_gene: TRBD1; CDR3aa: CASSPGQGLNQPQHF; CDR3nt: TGTGCCAGCAGCCCCGGACAGGGCCTCAATCAGCCCCAGCATTTT
v_gene: TRBV5-4; j_gene: TRBJ2-5; abundance: -; d_gene: -; CDR3aa: CASSSEGGQETQYF; CDR3nt: TGTGCCAGCAGCTCCGAAGGAGGTCAAGAGACCCAGTACTTC
v_gene: TRBV30; j_gene: TRBJ2-1; abundance: -; d_gene: TRBD2; CDR3aa: CAWSKASGAYNEQFF; CDR3nt: TGTGCCTGGAGTAAGGCTAGCGGAGCCTACAATGAGCAGTTCTTC
v_gene: TRBV28; j_gene: TRBJ1-5; abundance: once; d_gene: -; CDR3aa: CASNPQRVFNQPQHF; CDR3nt: TGTGCCAGCAATCCGCAAAGAGTATTCAATCAGCCCCAGCATTTT
v_gene: TRBV7-8; j_gene: TRBJ1-6; abundance: -; d_gene: -; CDR3aa: CASSPRAQGSSYNSPLHF; CDR3nt: TGTGCCAGCAGCCCTCGGGCACAGGGTAGCTCCTATAATTCACCCCTCCACTTT